The present T cell receptor (beta chain) was sequenced within a study of T-cell memory formation after mild COVID-19. As for the study in general: Among the donors, TCR clusters were largely specific to each donor.

About this clonotype itself: What it recognizes is unknown.

5'RACE primed from the constant segment yielded TCR alpha and TCR beta cDNA libraries bearing sample barcodes and UMIs. TCRdb redid the calling of the 5' RACE reads with MiXCR, one entry per CDR3 protein. The data show 550,000 to 700,000 distinct CDR3 sequences, with around 16% seen just once and roughly 8.2% held by the top ten. CDR1 SEHNR and CDR2 FQNEAQ come from the germline V gene (reference sequence). V was shortened by 8 bases and J by 0 bases, with 11 bases between the two germline ends. The CDR3 spans 14 residues. Findings of the study overall: The pre-infection memory compartment contained some responding clones, suggesting cross-reactive memory joined. Contracting clones localized mainly to CM and EM when CD4+ and mainly to EMRA when CD8+.

The TCR was taken from an adult woman who had mild COVID-19 (a few samples of this study predate the infection). Cell type and time point are not known. The source material was PBMCs or a T cell subset sorted from them (not recorded which). The V gene is TRBV7-9, the J gene TRBJ2-1; D gene unclear. CDR3 DNA: TGTGCCAGCCGCATGTCGAGCTCCTACAATGAGCAGTTCTTC. It is translated as CASRMSSSYNEQFF.